Reported below is one T cell receptor beta chain. Its antigen is not known. The data stem from a study of vaccination effects on CD4 cells after COVID-19. General study results and limits: Convalescent patients numbered few in the study; early post-infection timepoints were missing entirely. Healthy vaccinees' vaccine-induced clones included only 1 of 255 that recognized common cold coronaviruses.

CDR1 and CDR2 from the germline V gene are MNHNS and SASEGT. Deletions cut 0 bases from V and 0 bases from J, with 11 bases between. The length of the CDR3 is 16 residues. Sequencing was preceded by expansion of antigen-specific CD4+ T cells with viral peptide pools in the ViraFEST assay. Isolation of CD4+ T cells took place after less than twelve days of culture. The healthy vaccine recipients, who had no prior SARS-CoV-2 infection, showed negative nucleocapsid antibodies. Peptides at roughly 10 ug/ml and IL-2 at about 9.2 IU/ml were added to some 1.9 million PBMC per well. Half-medium replacement with IL-2 medium occurred on days 3 and 7. Here immunoSEQ multiplex PCR was the method, and the copy in TCRdb shows in-frame clones only, minus some. The sample holds tens of thousands of clones, 75% to 80% seen once.

The rearrangement links TRBV6-1 to TRBJ1-1; D gene ambiguous. The source of this sequence is a human donor who received a COVID-19 vaccine. The sequences come from CD4+ T cells from PBMCs cultured with HCoV-OC43 spike peptides, collected before COVID-19 vaccination. Subset here: HCoV-OC43 spike overlapping peptide pool stimulation. Written as DNA, the CDR3 is TGTGCCAGCAGTGAAGCGCTTCCTGCCTTGAACACTGAAGCTTTCTTT. Translating it yields CASSEALPALNTEAFF.